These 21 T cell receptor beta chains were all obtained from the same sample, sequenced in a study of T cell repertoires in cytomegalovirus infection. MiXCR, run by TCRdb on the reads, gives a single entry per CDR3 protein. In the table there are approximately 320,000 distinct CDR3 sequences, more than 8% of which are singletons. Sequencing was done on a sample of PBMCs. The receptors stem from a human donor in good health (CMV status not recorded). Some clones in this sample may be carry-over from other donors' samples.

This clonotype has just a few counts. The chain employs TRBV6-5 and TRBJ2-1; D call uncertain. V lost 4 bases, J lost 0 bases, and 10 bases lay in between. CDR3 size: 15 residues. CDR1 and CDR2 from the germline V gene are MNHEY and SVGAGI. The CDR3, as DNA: TGTGCCAGCAGTTCGACCGAGATCTCCTACAATGAGCAGTTCTTC. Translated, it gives CASSSTEISYNEQFF.

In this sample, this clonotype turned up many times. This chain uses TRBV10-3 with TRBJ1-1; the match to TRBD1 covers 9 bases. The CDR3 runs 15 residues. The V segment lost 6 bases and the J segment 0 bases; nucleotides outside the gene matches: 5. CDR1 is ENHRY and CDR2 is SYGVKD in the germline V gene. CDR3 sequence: CAIRSGTGLNTEAFF. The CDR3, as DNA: TGTGCCATCAGATCCGGGACAGGGTTGAACACTGAAGCTTTCTTT.

The CDR3 region is CASSPQMGQGSPLHF. CDR3 coding DNA: TGTGCCAGCAGCCCTCAGATGGGACAGGGCTCACCCCTCCACTTT. The genes are TRBV14 and TRBJ1-6; TRBD1 aligns across 9 bases. Germline-derived CDR1 and CDR2 are SGHDN and FVKESK. The CDR3 extends over 15 amino acids. The trim removed 4 bases at V and 10 bases at J, leaving 8 bases unmatched.

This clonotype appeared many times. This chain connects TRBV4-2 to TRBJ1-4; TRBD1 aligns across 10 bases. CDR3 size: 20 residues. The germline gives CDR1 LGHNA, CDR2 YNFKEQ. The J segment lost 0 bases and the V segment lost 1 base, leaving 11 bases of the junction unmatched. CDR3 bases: TGTGCCAGCAGCCAAGTCGATTGGGGACAGGGGTTGGCAACTAATGAAAAACTGTTTTTT. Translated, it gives CASSQVDWGQGLATNEKLFF.

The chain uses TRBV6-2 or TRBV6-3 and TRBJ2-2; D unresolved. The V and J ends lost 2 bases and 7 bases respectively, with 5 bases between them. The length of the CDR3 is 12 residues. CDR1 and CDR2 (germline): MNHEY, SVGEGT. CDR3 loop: CASSYEVGELFF. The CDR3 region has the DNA TGTGCCAGCAGTTACGAAGTCGGGGAGCTGTTTTTT.

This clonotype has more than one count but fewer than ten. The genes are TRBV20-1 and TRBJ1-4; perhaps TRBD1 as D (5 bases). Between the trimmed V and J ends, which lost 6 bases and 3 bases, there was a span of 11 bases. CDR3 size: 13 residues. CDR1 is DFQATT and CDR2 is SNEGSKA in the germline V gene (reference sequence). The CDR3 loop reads CSARGQPNEKLFF. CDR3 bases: TGCAGTGCGAGGGGCCAACCTAATGAAAAACTGTTTTTT.

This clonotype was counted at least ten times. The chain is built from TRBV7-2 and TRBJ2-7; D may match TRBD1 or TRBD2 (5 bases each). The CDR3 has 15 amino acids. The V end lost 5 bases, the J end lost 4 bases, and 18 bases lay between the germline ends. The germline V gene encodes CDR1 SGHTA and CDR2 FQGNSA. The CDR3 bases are TGTGCCAGCAGCCCCCGGGGCGCCGCAAAGTACGAGCAGTACTTC. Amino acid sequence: CASSPRGAAKYEQYF.

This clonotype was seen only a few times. The CDR3 spells CASTPEAGEQYF. CDR3 coding DNA: TGTGCCAGCACTCCTGAGGCGGGGGAGCAGTACTTC. The V call is TRBV6-5, the J call TRBJ2-7; possibly TRBD2 for D (6 bases). The ends were cut back, 7 bases at V and 7 bases at J, with 14 bases in the middle. The CDR3 is 12 amino acids. Germline assignment: CDR1 MNHEY and CDR2 SVGAGI.

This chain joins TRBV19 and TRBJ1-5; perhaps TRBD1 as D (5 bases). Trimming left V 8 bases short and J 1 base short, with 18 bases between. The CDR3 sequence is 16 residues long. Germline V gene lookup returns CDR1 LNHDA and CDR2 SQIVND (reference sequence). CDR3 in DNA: TGTGCCAGTGATGGGGGGGGGTTCTCAAGCAATCAGCCCCAGCATTTT. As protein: CASDGGGFSSNQPQHF.

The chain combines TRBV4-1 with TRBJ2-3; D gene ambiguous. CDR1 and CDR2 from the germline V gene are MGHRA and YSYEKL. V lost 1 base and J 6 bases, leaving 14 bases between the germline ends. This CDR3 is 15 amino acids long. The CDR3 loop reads CASSQVPGSADTQYF. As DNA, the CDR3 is TGCGCCAGCAGCCAAGTCCCTGGATCTGCGGATACGCAGTATTTT.

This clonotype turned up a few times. CDR3 residues: CAMGQQNTGELFF. In DNA, the CDR3 is TGTGCCATGGGACAGCAGAACACCGGGGAGCTGTTTTTT. The chain combines TRBV28 with TRBJ2-2; 7 nucleotides align to TRBD1. The J segment lost 1 base and the V segment lost 10 bases, leaving 3 bases of the junction unmatched. Germline V gives CDR1 MDHEN, CDR2 SYDVKM. CDR3 size: 13 residues. Full variable domain (missing parts from reference TRBV28 and TRBJ2-2): DVKVTQSSRYLVKRTGEKVFLECVQDMDHENMFWYRQDPGLGLRLIYFSYDVKMKEKGDIPEGYSVSREKKERFSLILESASTNQTSMYLCAMGQQNTGELFFGEGSRLTVL.

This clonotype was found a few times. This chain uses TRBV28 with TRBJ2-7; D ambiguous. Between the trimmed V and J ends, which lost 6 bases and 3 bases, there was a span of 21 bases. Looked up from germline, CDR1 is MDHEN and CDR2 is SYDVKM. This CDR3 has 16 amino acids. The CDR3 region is CASSLGMVGPRYEQYF. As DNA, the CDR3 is TGTGCCAGCAGCCTAGGTATGGTGGGTCCACGCTACGAGCAGTACTTC.

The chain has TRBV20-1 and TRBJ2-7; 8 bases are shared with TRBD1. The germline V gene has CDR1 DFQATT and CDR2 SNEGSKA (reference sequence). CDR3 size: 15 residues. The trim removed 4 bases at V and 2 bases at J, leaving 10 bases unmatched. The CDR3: CSANRTGKVAYEQYF. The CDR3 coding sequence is TGCAGTGCTAACCGGACAGGGAAGGTCGCCTACGAGCAGTACTTC.

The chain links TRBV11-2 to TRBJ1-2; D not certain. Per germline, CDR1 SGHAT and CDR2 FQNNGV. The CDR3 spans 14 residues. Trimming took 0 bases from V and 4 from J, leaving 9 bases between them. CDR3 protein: CASSLDGSPYGYTF. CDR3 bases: TGTGCCAGCAGCTTAGACGGCAGCCCCTATGGCTACACCTTC.

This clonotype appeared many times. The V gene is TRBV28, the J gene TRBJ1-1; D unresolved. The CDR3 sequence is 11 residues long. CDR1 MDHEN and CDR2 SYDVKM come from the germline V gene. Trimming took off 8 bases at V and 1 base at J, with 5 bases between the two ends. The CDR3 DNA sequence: TGTGCCAGCTGGACGAACACTGAAGCTTTCTTT. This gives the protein CASWTNTEAFF.

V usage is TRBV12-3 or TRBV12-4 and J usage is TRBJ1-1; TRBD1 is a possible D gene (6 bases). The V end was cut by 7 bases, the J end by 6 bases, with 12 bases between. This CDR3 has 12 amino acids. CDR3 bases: TGTGCCAGCACCCGAGGGGGGGCTGAAGCTTTCTTT. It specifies CASTRGGAEAFF.

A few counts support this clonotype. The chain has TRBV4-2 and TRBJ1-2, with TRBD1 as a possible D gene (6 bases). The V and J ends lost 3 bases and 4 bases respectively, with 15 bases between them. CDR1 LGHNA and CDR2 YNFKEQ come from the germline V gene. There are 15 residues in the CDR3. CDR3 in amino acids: CASSQGTGIAYGYTF. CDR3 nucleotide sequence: TGTGCCAGCAGCCAGGGTACAGGGATAGCCTATGGCTACACCTTC.

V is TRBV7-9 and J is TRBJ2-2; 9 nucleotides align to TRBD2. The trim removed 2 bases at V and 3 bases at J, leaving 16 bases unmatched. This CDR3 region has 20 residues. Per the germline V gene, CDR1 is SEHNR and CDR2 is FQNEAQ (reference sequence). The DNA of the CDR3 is TGTGCCAGCAGCTTAATATCAGTCTCGCGGGAGGGCCTCGACACCGGGGAGCTGTTTTTT. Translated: CASSLISVSREGLDTGELFF. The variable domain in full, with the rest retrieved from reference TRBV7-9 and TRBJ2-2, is DTGVSQNPRHKITKRGQNVTFRCDPISEHNRLYWYRQTLGQGPEFLTYFQNEAQLEKSRLLSDRFSAERPKGSFSTLEIQRTEQGDSAMYLCASSLISVSREGLDTGELFFGEGSRLTVL.

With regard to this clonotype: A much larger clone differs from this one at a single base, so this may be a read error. CDR3 sequence: CVSSSGTGPLTFF. The CDR3 region has the DNA TGTGTCAGCAGCTCTGGAACAGGTCCCCTTACGTTCTTC. The J gene is TRBJ2-7, the V gene TRBV7-2; D is possibly TRBD1 (5 bases). Looked up from germline, CDR1 is SGHTA and CDR2 is FQGNSA. The CDR3 totals 13 residues.

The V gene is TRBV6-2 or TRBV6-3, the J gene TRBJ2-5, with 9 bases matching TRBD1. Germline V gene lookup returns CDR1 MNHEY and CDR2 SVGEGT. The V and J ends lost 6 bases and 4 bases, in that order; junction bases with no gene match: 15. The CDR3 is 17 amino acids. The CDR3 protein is CASSPGTGKSQGETQYF. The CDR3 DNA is TGTGCCAGCAGCCCCGGGACAGGGAAGTCCCAAGGAGAGACCCAGTACTTC.

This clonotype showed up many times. CDR3 amino acids: CASNIQGALYEQYF. The CDR3 DNA follows: TGTGCCAGCAATATACAGGGGGCCCTTTACGAGCAGTACTTC. The chain uses TRBV6-1 and TRBJ2-7, with 9 bases that match TRBD1. The germline gives CDR1 MNHNS, CDR2 SASEGT. The CDR3 covers 14 residues. The ends lost 7 bases at V and 4 bases at J; junction bases unmatched: 8.